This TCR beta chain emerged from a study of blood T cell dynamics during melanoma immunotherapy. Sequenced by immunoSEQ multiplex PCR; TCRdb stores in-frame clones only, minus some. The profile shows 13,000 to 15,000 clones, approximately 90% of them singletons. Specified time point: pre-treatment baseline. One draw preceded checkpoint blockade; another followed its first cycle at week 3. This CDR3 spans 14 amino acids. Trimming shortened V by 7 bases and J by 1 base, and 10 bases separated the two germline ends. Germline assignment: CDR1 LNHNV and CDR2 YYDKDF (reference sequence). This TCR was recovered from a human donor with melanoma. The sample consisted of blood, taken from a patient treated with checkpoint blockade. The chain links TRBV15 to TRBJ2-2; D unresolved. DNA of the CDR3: TGTGCCACCAAGCAGAGTAAGAACACCGGGGAGCTGTTTTTT. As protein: CATKQSKNTGELFF. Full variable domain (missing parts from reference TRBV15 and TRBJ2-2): DAMVIQNPRYQVTQFGKPVTLSCSQTLNHNVMYWYQQKSSQAPKLLFHYYDKDFNNEADTPDNFQSRRPNTSFCFLDIRSPGLGDTAMYLCATKQSKNTGELFFGEGSRLTVL.